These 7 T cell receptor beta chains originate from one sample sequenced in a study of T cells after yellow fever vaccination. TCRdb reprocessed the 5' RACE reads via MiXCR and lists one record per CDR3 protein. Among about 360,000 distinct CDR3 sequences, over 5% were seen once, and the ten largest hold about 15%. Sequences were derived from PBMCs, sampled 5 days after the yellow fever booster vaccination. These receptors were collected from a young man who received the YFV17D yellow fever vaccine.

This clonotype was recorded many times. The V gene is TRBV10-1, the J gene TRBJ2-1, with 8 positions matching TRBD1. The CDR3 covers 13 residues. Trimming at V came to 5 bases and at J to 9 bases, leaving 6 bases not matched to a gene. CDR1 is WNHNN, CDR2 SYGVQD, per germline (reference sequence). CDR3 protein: CASSKPTGGEQFF. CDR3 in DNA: TGCGCCAGCAGTAAGCCCACAGGGGGTGAGCAGTTCTTC.

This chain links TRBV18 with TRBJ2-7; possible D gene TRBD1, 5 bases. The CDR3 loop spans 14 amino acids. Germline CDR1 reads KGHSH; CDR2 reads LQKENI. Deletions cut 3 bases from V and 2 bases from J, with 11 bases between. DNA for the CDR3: TGTGCCAGCTCACCGCAACAGGAAGCCTACGAGCAGTACTTC. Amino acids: CASSPQQEAYEQYF. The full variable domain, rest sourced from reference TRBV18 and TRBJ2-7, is NAGVMQNPRHLVRRRGQEARLRCSPMKGHSHVYWYRQLPEEGLKFMVYLQKENIIDESGMPKERFSAEFPKEGPSILRIQQVVRGDSAAYFCASSPQQEAYEQYFGPGTRLTVT.

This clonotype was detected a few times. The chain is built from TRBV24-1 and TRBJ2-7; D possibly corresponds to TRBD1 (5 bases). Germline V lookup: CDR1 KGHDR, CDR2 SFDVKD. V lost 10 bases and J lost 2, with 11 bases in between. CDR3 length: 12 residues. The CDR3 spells CATQGSPYEQYF. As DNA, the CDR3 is TGTGCCACTCAGGGCAGTCCCTACGAGCAGTACTTC.

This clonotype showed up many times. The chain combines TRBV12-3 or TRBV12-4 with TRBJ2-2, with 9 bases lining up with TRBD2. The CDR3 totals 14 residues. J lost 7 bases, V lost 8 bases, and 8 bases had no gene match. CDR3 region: CASQSGGNGGELFF. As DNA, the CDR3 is TGTGCCAGCCAGAGCGGGGGGAATGGCGGGGAGCTGTTTTTT.

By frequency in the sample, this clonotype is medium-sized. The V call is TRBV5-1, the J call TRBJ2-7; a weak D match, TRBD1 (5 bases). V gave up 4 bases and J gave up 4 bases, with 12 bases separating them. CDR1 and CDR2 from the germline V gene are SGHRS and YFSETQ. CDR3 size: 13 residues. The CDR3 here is CASSLQGMYEQYF. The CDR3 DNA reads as TGCGCCAGCAGCCTCCAGGGTATGTACGAGCAGTACTTC.

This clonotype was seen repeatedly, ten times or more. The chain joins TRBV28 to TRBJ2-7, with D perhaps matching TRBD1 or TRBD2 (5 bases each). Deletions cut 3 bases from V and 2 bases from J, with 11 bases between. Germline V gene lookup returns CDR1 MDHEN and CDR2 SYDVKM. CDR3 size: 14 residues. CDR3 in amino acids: CASSLGPTPYEQYF. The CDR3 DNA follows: TGTGCCAGCAGTTTGGGACCGACTCCCTACGAGCAGTACTTC.

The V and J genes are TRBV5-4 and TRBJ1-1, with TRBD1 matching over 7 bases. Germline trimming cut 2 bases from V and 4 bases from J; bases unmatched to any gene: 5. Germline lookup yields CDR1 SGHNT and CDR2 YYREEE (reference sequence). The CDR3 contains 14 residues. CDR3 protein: CASSFMSGGTEAFF. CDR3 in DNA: TGTGCCAGCAGCTTCATGTCAGGGGGCACTGAAGCTTTCTTT.